This entry lists 10 T cell receptor beta chains sequenced from one sample in a study of Graves' ophthalmopathy and Graves' hyperthyroidism. As the template, RNA transcripts were used to amplify TCR beta CDR3 regions. The first round was an RT-PCR with HTBI primers, and the second round was a multiplex PCR. Using its own MiXCR run on the multiplex PCR reads, TCRdb lists one record per CDR3 protein. Among 650,000 to 800,000 distinct CDR3 sequences, under 50% were seen once, and the ten largest hold 3.3%. The sample comprised peripheral blood. The source is an adult man with Graves' ophthalmopathy.

This chain joins TRBV10-3 and TRBJ1-1; TRBD1 aligns across 8 bases. CDR1 and CDR2 (germline): ENHRY, SYGVKD. V lost 4 bases, J lost 0 bases, and 4 bases stayed unmatched. This CDR3 contains 15 residues. The CDR3 nucleotides read TGTGCCATCAGTGGAGGACAGGGTATGAACACTGAAGCTTTCTTT. Protein product: CAISGGQGMNTEAFF.

V is TRBV20-1 and J is TRBJ2-7; D gene unclear. Germline values: CDR1 DFQATT, CDR2 SNEGSKA (reference sequence). V was cut by 0 bases and J by 2 bases, with 8 bases left in between. This CDR3 spans 13 amino acids. The CDR3 region has the DNA TGCAGTGCTAGAGATCCGGGTACCTACGAGCAGTACTTC. Protein sequence: CSARDPGTYEQYF.

Remarks on this clonotype: Likely a read error: the CDR3 ends without its conserved phenylalanine or tryptophan. No DNA is shown, since the ends of the CDR3 on it are uncertain; the CDR3 is the one TCRdb lists. V gene TRBV11-2 combines with J gene TRBJ1-2. Germline values: CDR1 SGHAT, CDR2 FQNNGV. 8 amino acids form the CDR3, both terminal residues included. This CDR3 is CASSPAGP.

The genes are TRBV5-4 and TRBJ2-7; D possibly matches TRBD1 or TRBD2 (5 bases each). This CDR3 has 15 amino acids. CDR1 is SGHNT and CDR2 is YYREEE in the germline V gene (reference sequence). Trimming pared 4 bases from V and 3 bases from J, leaving 17 bases between. The CDR3 loop is CASSHEGYGLYEQYF. The CDR3 DNA reads TGTGCCAGCAGCCACGAGGGGTATGGGCTCTACGAGCAGTACTTC.

In DNA, the CDR3 is TGCAGCAGTAAGGACAGCCTTCTCGGCTATGGCTACACCTTC. Translation gives CSSKDSLLGYGYTF. The rearrangement joins TRBV29-1 to TRBJ1-2; D is possibly TRBD1 (6 bases). Trimming removed 8 bases at V and 4 bases at J, with 20 bases between. CDR1 SQVTM and CDR2 ANQGSEA come from the germline V gene. The CDR3 is made up of 14 amino acids.

This clonotype appeared once. V is TRBV6-5 and J is TRBJ2-2; 8 bases match TRBD2. V shed 7 bases and J 0 bases; nucleotides not matched to a gene: 10. This CDR3 is 17 amino acids long. The germline V gene encodes CDR1 MNHEY and CDR2 SVGAGI. CDR3 amino acids: CASTPTPGGPNTGELFF. CDR3 sequence (DNA): TGTGCCAGCACCCCAACCCCGGGGGGGCCGAACACCGGGGAGCTGTTTTTT.

In the case of this clonotype: An end of the junction differs from the germline gene, which may be a read error. The chain couples TRBV10-3 to TRBJ2-7; weak D call: TRBD2 (5 bases). CDR3 size: 16 residues. Germline V gene sequence: CDR1 ENHRY, CDR2 SYGVKD. CDR3 sequence reads: CASSEAGWGTSYEQYF. DNA for the CDR3: TGTGCCAGCAGTGAGGCGGGTTGGGGAACATCCTACGAGCAGTACTTC.

In its sample, this clonotype was seen a few times. The rearrangement links TRBV27 to TRBJ1-2; 8 nucleotides align to TRBD1. V lost 2 bases to trimming and J lost 6 bases; unmatched junction nucleotides: 5. The CDR3 length is 14 residues. Germline lookup yields CDR1 MNHEY and CDR2 SMNVEV (reference sequence). The CDR3 DNA reads as TGTGCCAGCAGTTTACGGTCGACAGGGGATGGCTACACCTTC. Its protein product is CASSLRSTGDGYTF.

The chain links TRBV10-3 to TRBJ1-2; D gene ambiguous. The CDR3 totals 14 residues. The V gene lost 10 bases and the J gene lost 4 bases, with 19 bases spanning the gap. The germline gives CDR1 ENHRY, CDR2 SYGVKD. CDR3: CASSPDGVPYGYTF. The CDR3 DNA is TGTGCCAGCAGCCCGGACGGGGTTCCCTATGGCTACACCTTC.

Details on this clonotype: Just one base apart from a much larger clone, this may be a read error. J is TRBJ2-6 and V is TRBV24-1; D call uncertain. Germline values: CDR1 KGHDR, CDR2 SFDVKD. This CDR3 spans 18 amino acids. In DNA, the CDR3 is TGTGCCAGCAGCCCCCCGGAAGGCCAGAGCTCTAGGGCCAACGTCCTGACTTTC. This codes for CASSPPEGQSSRANVLTF.